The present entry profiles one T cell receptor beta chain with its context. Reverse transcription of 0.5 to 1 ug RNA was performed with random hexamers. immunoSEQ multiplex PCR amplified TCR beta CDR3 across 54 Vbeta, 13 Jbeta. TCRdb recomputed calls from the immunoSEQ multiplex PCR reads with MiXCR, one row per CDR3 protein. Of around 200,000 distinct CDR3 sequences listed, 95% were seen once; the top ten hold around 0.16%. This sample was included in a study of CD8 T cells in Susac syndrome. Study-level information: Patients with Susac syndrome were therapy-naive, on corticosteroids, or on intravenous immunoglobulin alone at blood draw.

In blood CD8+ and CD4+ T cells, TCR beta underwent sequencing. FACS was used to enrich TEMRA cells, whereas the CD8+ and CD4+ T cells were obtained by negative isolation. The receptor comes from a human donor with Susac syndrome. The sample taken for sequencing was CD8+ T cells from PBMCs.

The CDR3 sequence: CSARGFTRGDPFNEQFF. CDR3 DNA sequence: TGCAGTGCTAGGGGGTTCACTAGGGGAGACCCATTCAATGAGCAGTTCTTC. V usage is TRBV20-1 and J usage is TRBJ2-1; D tentatively fits TRBD1 or TRBD2 (5 bases each). The CDR3 covers 17 residues. CDR1 and CDR2 (germline): DFQATT, SNEGSKA (reference sequence). The V end was cut by 3 bases, the J end by 6 bases, with 24 bases between.